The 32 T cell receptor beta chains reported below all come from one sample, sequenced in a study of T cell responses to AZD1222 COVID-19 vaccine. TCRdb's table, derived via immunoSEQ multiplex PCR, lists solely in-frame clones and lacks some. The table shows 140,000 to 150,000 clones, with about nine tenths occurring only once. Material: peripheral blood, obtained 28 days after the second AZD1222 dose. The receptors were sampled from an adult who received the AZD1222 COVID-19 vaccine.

This CDR3 is CASSLPPSSEQFF. For the CDR3, the DNA is TGTGCCAGCAGTTTACCCCCATCGAGTGAGCAGTTCTTC. The chain couples TRBV28 to TRBJ2-1; no firm D call. The CDR3 consists of 13 residues. Looked up from germline, CDR1 is MDHEN and CDR2 is SYDVKM. Trimming shortened V by 2 bases and J by 9 bases, and 11 bases separated the two germline ends.

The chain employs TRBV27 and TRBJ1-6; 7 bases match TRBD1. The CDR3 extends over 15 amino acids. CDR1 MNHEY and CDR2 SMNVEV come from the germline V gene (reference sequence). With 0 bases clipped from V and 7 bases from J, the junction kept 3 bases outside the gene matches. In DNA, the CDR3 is TGTGCCAGCAGTTTATCAGGGGGCAAGAATTCACCCCTCCACTTT. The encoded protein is CASSLSGGKNSPLHF.

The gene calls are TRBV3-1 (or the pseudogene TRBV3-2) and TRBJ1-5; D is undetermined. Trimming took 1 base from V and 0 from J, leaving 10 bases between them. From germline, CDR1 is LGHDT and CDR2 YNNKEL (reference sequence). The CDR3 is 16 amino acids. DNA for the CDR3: TGTGCCAGCAGCCAAGGGTGGGGAGGTAGCAATCAGCCCCAGCATTTT. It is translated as CASSQGWGGSNQPQHF.

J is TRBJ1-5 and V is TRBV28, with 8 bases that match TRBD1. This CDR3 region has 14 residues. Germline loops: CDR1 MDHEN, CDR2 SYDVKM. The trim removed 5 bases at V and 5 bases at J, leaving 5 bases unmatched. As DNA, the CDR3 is TGTGCCAGCAGTCCGGGACAGGCGGATCAGCCCCAGCATTTT. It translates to CASSPGQADQPQHF.

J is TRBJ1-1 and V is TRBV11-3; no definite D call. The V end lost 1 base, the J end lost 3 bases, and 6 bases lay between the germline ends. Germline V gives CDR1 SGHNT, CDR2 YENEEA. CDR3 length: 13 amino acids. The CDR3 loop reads CASSLVQYTEAFF. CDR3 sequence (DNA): TGTGCCAGCAGCTTAGTACAGTACACTGAAGCTTTCTTT.

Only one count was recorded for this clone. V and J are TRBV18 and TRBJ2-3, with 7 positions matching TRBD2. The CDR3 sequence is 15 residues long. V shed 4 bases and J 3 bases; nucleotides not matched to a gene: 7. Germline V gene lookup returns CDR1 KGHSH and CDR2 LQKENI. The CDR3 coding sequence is TGTGCCAGCTCACTCGGACTAGGCGGTACAGATACGCAGTATTTT. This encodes CASSLGLGGTDTQYF. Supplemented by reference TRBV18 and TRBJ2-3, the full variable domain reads NAGVMQNPRHLVRRRGQEARLRCSPMKGHSHVYWYRQLPEEGLKFMVYLQKENIIDESGMPKERFSAEFPKEGPSILRIQQVVRGDSAAYFCASSLGLGGTDTQYFGPGTRLTVL.

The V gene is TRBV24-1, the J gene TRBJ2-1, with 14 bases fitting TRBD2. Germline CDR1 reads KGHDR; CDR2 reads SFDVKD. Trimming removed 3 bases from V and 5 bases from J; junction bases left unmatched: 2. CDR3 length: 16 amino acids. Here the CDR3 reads CATSDPGLAGDNEQFF. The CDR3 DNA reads TGTGCCACCAGTGATCCGGGACTAGCGGGAGACAATGAGCAGTTCTTC.

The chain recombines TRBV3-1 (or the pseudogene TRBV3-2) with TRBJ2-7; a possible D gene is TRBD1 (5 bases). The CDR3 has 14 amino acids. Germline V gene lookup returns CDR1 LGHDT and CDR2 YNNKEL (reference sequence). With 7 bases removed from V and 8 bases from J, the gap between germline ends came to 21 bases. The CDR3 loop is CASTTLQAPTQQYF. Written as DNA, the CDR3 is TGTGCCAGCACCACGTTACAGGCGCCTACGCAGCAGTACTTC.

The CDR3 is CASSQDGGFSYRNIQYF. In DNA form, the CDR3 reads TGCGCCAGCAGCCAAGATGGCGGGTTCTCCTATAGAAACATTCAGTACTTC. J is TRBJ2-4 and V is TRBV4-3, with D possibly TRBD2 on 5 matching bases. The CDR3 covers 17 residues. The V and J ends lost 0 bases and 6 bases respectively, with 18 bases between them. Germline CDR1 is LGHNA and CDR2 is YSLEER.

The CDR3: CASSQDGGSREQYF. The DNA of the CDR3 is TGCGCCAGCAGCCAAGATGGGGGGTCGCGTGAGCAGTACTTC. V is TRBV4-3 and J is TRBJ2-7; D is possibly TRBD2 (6 bases). Trimming removed 0 bases at V and 7 bases at J, with 13 bases between. CDR3 length equals 14 residues. Germline values: CDR1 LGHNA, CDR2 YSLEER.

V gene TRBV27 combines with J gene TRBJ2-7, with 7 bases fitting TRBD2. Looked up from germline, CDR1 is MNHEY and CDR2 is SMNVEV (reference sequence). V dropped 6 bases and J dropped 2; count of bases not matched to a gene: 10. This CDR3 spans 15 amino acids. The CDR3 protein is CASRSWGGVAYEQYF. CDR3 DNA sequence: TGTGCCAGCAGATCCTGGGGAGGGGTGGCCTACGAGCAGTACTTC.

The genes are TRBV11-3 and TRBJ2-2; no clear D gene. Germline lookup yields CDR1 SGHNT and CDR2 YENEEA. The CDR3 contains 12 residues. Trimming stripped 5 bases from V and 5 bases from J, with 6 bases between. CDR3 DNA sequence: TGTGCCAGCAGCGCAGTAACCGGGGAGCTGTTTTTT. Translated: CASSAVTGELFF.

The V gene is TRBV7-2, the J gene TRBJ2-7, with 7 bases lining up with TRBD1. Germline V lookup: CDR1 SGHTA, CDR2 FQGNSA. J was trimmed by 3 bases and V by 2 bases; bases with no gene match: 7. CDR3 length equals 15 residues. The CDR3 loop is CASSLRPDRDYEQYF. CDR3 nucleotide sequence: TGTGCCAGCAGCTTAAGGCCTGACAGGGACTACGAGCAGTACTTC. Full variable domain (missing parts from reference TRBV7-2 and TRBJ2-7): GAGVSQSPSNKVTEKGKDVELRCDPISGHTALYWYRQSLGQGLEFLIYFQGNSAPDKSGLPSDRFSAERTGGSVSTLTIQRTQQEDSAVYLCASSLRPDRDYEQYFGPGTRLTVT.

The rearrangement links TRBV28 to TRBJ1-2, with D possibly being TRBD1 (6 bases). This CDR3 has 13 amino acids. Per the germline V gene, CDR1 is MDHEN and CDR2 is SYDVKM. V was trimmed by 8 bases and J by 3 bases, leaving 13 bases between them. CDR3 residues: CASGGGADYGYTF. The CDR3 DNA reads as TGTGCCAGCGGGGGGGGCGCGGACTATGGCTACACCTTC.

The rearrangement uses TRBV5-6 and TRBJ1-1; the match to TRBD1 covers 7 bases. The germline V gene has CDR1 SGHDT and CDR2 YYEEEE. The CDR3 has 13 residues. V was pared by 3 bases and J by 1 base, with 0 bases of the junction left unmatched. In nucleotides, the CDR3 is TGTGCCAGCAGCTGGGACAGGAACACTGAAGCTTTCTTT. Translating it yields CASSWDRNTEAFF. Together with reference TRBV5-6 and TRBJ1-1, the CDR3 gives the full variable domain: DAGVTQSPTHLIKTRGQQVTLRCSPKSGHDTVSWYQQALGQGPQFIFQYYEEEERQRGNFPDRFSGHQFPNYSSELNVNALLLGDSALYLCASSWDRNTEAFFGQGTRLTVV.

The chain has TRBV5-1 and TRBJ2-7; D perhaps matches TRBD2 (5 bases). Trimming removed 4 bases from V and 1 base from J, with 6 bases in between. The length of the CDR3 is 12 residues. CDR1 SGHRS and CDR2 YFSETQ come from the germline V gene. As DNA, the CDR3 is TGCGCCAGCAGCCGGGAATCCTACGAGCAGTACTTC. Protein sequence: CASSRESYEQYF. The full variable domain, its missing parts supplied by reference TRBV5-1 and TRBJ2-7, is KAGVTQTPRYLIKTRGQQVTLSCSPISGHRSVSWYQQTPGQGLQFLFEYFSETQRNKGNFPGRFSGRQFSNSRSEMNVSTLELGDSALYLCASSRESYEQYFGPGTRLTVT.

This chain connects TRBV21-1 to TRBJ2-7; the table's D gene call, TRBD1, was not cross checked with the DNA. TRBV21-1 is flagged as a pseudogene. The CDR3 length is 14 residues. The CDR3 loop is CASSKVWPKYEQYF. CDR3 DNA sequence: TGTGCCAGCAGCAAAGTTTGGCCAAAATACGAGCAGTACTTC.

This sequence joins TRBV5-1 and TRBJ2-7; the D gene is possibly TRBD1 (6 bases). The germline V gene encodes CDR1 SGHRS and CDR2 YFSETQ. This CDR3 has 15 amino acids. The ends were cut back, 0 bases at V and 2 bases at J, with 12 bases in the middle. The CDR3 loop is CASSLAMGATYEQYF. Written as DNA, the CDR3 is TGCGCCAGCAGCTTGGCCATGGGGGCGACCTACGAGCAGTACTTC.

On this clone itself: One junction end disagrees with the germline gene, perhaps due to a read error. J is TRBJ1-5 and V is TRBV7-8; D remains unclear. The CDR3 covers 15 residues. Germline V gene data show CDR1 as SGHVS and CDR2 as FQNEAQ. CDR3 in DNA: TGTGCCAGCAGCTTAGGACCCTTGGCCAATCGGCCCCAGCATTTT. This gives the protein CASSLGPLANRPQHF.

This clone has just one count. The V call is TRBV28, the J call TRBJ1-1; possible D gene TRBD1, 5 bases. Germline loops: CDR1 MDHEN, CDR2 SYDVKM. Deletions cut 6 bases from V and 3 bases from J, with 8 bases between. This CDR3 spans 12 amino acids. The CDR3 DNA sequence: TGTGCCAGCAGGGGGCCCCACACTGAAGCTTTCTTT. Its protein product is CASRGPHTEAFF.

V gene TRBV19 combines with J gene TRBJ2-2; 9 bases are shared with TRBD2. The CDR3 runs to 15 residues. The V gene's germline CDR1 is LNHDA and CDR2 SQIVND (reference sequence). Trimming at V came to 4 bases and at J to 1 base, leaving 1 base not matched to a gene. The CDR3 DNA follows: TGTGCCAGTAGTAAGACTAGCGGGAACACCGGGGAGCTGTTTTTT. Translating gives CASSKTSGNTGELFF.

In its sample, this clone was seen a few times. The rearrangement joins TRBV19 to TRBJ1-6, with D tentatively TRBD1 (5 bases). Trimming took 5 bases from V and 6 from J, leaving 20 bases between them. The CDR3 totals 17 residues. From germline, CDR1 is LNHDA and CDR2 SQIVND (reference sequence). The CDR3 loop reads CASSGEDTLGVNSPLHF. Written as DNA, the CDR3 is TGTGCCAGTAGTGGAGAGGACACCCTGGGGGTTAATTCACCCCTCCACTTT.

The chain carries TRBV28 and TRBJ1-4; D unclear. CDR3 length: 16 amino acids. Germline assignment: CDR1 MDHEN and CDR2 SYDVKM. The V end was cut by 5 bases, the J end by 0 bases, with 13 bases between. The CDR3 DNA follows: TGTGCCAGCAGTGTTAGACTGAGTGCAACTAATGAAAAACTGTTTTTT. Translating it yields CASSVRLSATNEKLFF.

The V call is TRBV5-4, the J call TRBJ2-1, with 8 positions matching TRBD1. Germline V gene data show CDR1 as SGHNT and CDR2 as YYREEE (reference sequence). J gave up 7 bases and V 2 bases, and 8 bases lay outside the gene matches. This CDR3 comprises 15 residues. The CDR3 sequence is CASSFAGQASNEQFF. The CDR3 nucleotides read TGTGCCAGCAGCTTTGCGGGACAGGCCTCTAATGAGCAGTTCTTC. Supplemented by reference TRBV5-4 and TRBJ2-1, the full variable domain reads ETGVTQSPTHLIKTRGQQVTLRCSSQSGHNTVSWYQQALGQGPQFIFQYYREEENGRGNFPPRFSGLQFPNYSSELNVNALELDDSALYLCASSFAGQASNEQFFGPGTRLTVL.

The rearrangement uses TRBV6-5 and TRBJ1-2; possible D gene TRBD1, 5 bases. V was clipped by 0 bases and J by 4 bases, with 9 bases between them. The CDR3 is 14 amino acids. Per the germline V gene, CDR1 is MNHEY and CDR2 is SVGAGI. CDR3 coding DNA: TGTGCCAGCAGTTACTCAGGGGACCCCTATGGCTACACCTTC. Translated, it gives CASSYSGDPYGYTF.

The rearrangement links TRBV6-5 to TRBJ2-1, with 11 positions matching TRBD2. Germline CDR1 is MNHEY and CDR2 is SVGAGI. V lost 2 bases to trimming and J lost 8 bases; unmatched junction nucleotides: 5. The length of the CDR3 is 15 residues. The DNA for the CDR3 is TGTGCCAGCAGTTACAGCCTAGCGGGAGGCTATGAGCAGTTCTTC. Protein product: CASSYSLAGGYEQFF.

Here the CDR3 DNA reads TGTGCCAGCAGTTTTCCCGGCGCCCAGAACACTGAAGCTTTCTTT. Amino acids: CASSFPGAQNTEAFF. This chain connects TRBV27 to TRBJ1-1, with D unresolved. The CDR3 is 15 residues long. Deletions cut 3 bases from V and 1 base from J, with 12 bases between. Germline V CDR1 and CDR2: MNHEY, SMNVEV (reference sequence).

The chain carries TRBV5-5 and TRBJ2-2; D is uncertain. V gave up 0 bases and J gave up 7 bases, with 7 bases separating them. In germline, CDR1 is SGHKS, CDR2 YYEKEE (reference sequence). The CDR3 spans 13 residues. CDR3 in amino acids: CASSLGVGGELFF. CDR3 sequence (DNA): TGTGCCAGCAGCTTGGGAGTTGGCGGGGAGCTGTTTTTT.

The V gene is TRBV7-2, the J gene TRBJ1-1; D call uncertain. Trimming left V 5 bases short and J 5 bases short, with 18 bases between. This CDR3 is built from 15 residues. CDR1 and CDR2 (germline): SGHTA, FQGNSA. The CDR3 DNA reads TGTGCCAGCAGCCCCTATAGCCACCAAGGAACTGAAGCTTTCTTT. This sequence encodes CASSPYSHQGTEAFF.

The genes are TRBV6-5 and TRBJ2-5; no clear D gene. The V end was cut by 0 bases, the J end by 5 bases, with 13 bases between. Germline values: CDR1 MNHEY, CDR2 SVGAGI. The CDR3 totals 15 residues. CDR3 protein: CASSYSGLAGETQYF. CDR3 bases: TGTGCCAGCAGTTACTCCGGGTTAGCTGGGGAGACCCAGTACTTC.

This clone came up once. The CDR3 DNA sequence: TGTGCCAGCAGTTACTTAGAGGACAGGGGAAGCGAGTTCTTC. Protein: CASSYLEDRGSEFF. The chain couples TRBV6-5 to TRBJ2-1; 9 positions agree with TRBD1. Germline loops: CDR1 MNHEY, CDR2 SVGAGI. The CDR3 loop spans 14 amino acids. With V trimmed by 1 base and J by 14 bases, 9 bases remained unmatched.

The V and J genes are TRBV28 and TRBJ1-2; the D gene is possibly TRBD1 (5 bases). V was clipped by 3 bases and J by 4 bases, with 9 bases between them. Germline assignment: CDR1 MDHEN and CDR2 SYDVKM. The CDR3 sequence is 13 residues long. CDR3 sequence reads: CASSFPGIYGYTF. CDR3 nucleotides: TGTGCCAGCAGTTTTCCAGGGATCTATGGCTACACCTTC.